One sample yielded the 13 T cell receptor beta chains listed below, sequenced in a study of T-cell memory formation after mild COVID-19. TCRdb re-derived calls from the 5' RACE reads in MiXCR, one entry per CDR3 protein. Here the sample spans 200,000 to 300,000 distinct CDR3 sequences, 16% being singletons. The sequencing input was PBMCs or a T cell subset sorted from them (not recorded which). The source of these receptors is a man aged 18 to 35 who had mild COVID-19 (a few samples of this study predate the infection). Cell type and time point are not known.

This clonotype has just a few counts. The chain employs TRBV4-1 and TRBJ1-2; TRBD1 matches at 7 bases. Per the germline V gene, CDR1 is MGHRA and CDR2 is YSYEKL. This CDR3 contains 16 residues. V shed 2 bases, J shed 2 bases, and the junction held 8 bases outside the gene matches. The CDR3 region has the DNA TGCGCCAGCAGCCAACGCCCGGGACAGCAAAACTATGGCTACACCTTC. The encoded protein is CASSQRPGQQNYGYTF.

DNA of the CDR3: TGTGCCAGCAGAGACCCACCCGGGACGGAAAAGTCCTACGAGCAGTACGTC. Translated, it gives CASRDPPGTEKSYEQYV. This rearrangement joins TRBV6-2 or TRBV6-3 to TRBJ2-7; D may be TRBD1 or TRBD2 (5 bases each). The CDR3 length is 17 residues. Trimming removed 6 bases at V and 1 base at J, with 22 bases between. CDR1 is MNHEY and CDR2 is SVGEGT in the germline V gene.

With regard to this clonotype: The junction departs from germline at one end; a sequencing error may be responsible. The chain combines TRBV7-4 with TRBJ2-1; D uncertain. Germline V CDR1 and CDR2: SGHVT, SQSDAQ. The CDR3 is 11 residues long. The CDR3, as DNA: TGTGCCAGCAGCCCACAGAGTATCGGCGGCTTC. It specifies CASSPQSIGGF.

This clonotype was seen more than once but under ten times. The rearrangement uses TRBV6-5 and TRBJ1-1; 11 bases are a match to TRBD1. Germline V gene sequence: CDR1 MNHEY, CDR2 SVGAGI. The junction had 2 bases not matched to a gene; V was cut back by 1 base and J by 4 bases. The CDR3 runs 15 residues. CDR3 sequence: CASSYYGTGGTEAFF. DNA for the CDR3: TGTGCCAGCAGTTACTATGGGACAGGGGGCACTGAAGCTTTCTTT.

The V gene is TRBV20-1, the J gene TRBJ2-5; D tentatively fits TRBD1 or TRBD2 (5 bases each). The CDR3 is 15 amino acids. CDR1 is DFQATT and CDR2 is SNEGSKA in the germline V gene (reference sequence). Deletions cut 6 bases from V and 2 bases from J, with 19 bases between. CDR3 sequence: CSAEDSGTAQETQYF. In nucleotides, the CDR3 is TGCAGTGCCGAAGACTCCGGGACGGCGCAAGAGACCCAGTACTTC.

V gene TRBV20-1 combines with J gene TRBJ1-3; D is unresolved. The CDR3 extends over 11 amino acids. CDR1 is DFQATT and CDR2 is SNEGSKA in the germline V gene (reference sequence). With 3 bases removed from V and 5 bases from J, the gap between germline ends came to 5 bases. CDR3 residues: CSARSRNTIYF. The CDR3, as DNA: TGCAGTGCTAGGTCTCGAAACACCATATATTTT.

The chain links TRBV24-1 to TRBJ2-3; possibly TRBD1 or TRBD2 for D (5 bases each). Germline CDR1 reads KGHDR; CDR2 reads SFDVKD. Between the trimmed V and J ends, which lost 4 bases and 2 bases, there was a span of 12 bases. The CDR3 loop spans 15 amino acids. The CDR3 DNA reads TGTGCCACCAGTGACCGCCGGGGCCCCACAGATACGCAGTATTTT. This encodes CATSDRRGPTDTQYF.

The chain carries TRBV12-3 or TRBV12-4 and TRBJ1-6, with unresolved D. The germline V and J ends were trimmed by 6 bases and 9 bases, with 15 bases remaining between them. This CDR3 spans 14 amino acids. CDR3 residues: CASSESLRGSPLHF. CDR3 bases: TGTGCCAGCAGCGAATCCCTCCGGGGTTCACCCCTCCACTTT.

This clonotype was recorded a few times. This rearrangement joins TRBV29-1 to TRBJ2-1; perhaps TRBD1 as D (7 bases). Germline V gives CDR1 SQVTM, CDR2 ANQGSEA. The CDR3 is 13 amino acids. V lost 5 bases, J lost 4 bases, and 12 bases lay in between. As DNA, the CDR3 is TGCAGCGTTCAGGGGGGCCGTTACAATGAGCAGTTCTTC. Its translation: CSVQGGRYNEQFF.

The CDR3 sequence: CASSDFDGYTF. The CDR3 DNA follows: TGTGCCAGCAGTGATTTCGATGGCTACACCTTC. This chain joins TRBV6-1 and TRBJ1-2; D call uncertain. Trimming cost V 3 bases and J 6 bases, with 5 bases left between them. The CDR3 is 11 residues long. Germline CDR1 and CDR2: MNHNS and SASEGT.

This clonotype has a handful of counts. The junction departs from germline at one end; a sequencing error may be responsible. The chain carries TRBV4-2 and TRBJ2-7; 8 bases are a match to TRBD1. This CDR3 comprises 16 residues. Germline assignment: CDR1 LGHNA and CDR2 YNFKEQ. The CDR3 sequence: CASTQRLLQGAYEQYF. The DNA for the CDR3 is TGTGCCAGCACCCAAAGGCTCTTACAGGGGGCCTACGAGCAGTACTTC.

This clonotype was recorded a few times. The chain has TRBV6-1 and TRBJ2-3; weak D call: TRBD1 (6 bases). The CDR3 spans 14 residues. V was cut by 10 bases and J by 0 bases, with 14 bases left in between. From germline, CDR1 is MNHNS and CDR2 SASEGT. The CDR3 DNA reads as TGTGCCACACGAACGGGACAAAGCACAGATACGCAGTATTTT. Amino acid sequence: CATRTGQSTDTQYF.

This clonotype was picked up a small number of times. The rearrangement joins TRBV11-2 to TRBJ2-1; 8 bases are a match to TRBD2. CDR1 and CDR2 (germline): SGHAT, FQNNGV. The V and J ends lost 5 bases and 2 bases, in that order; junction bases with no gene match: 8. The CDR3 spans 16 residues. This CDR3 reads CASSTGGRVPYNEQFF. For the CDR3, the DNA is TGTGCCAGCAGCACGGGAGGGCGGGTCCCCTACAATGAGCAGTTCTTC.